The 27 T cell receptor beta chains given below trace back to one sample, sequenced in a study of shared clonotypes between healthy human individuals. Measured with immunoSEQ multiplex PCR; TCRdb has only the in-frame clones, and not every one. The sample includes roughly 2.1 million clones, about 92% of them seen just once. It was CD45RO-negative cells, positively selected for CCR7, that made up naive CD8 cells, with terminally differentiated effector memory CD45RA+ cells excluded. Sequenced: naive CD8+ T cells from PBMCs. All receptors derive from a man aged 18 to 35 in good health. Some clones in this sample may be carry-over from other donors' samples.

V usage is TRBV27 and J usage is TRBJ1-5, with D maybe TRBD1 (5 bases). Trimming cost V 7 bases and J 3 bases, with 16 bases left between them. The CDR3 spans 15 residues. The germline gives CDR1 MNHEY, CDR2 SMNVEV (reference sequence). CDR3 residues: CASNPLGGSNQPQHF. CDR3 DNA: TGTGCCAGCAACCCCCTTGGGGGTTCCAATCAGCCCCAGCATTTT.

The CDR3 DNA is TGCAGCGTTGAATATTCTAGCGGCCGGGGAGATGAGCAGTTCTTC. Its protein is CSVEYSSGRGDEQFF. The chain joins TRBV29-1 to TRBJ2-1, with 7 bases matching TRBD2. Germline CDR1 SQVTM, CDR2 ANQGSEA. Germline trimming cut 2 bases from V and 8 bases from J; bases unmatched to any gene: 12. CDR3 length: 15 amino acids.

This sequence joins TRBV6-1 and TRBJ2-2; D uncertain. The CDR3 extends over 19 amino acids. Per the germline V gene, CDR1 is MNHNS and CDR2 is SASEGT. The germline V and J ends were trimmed by 1 base and 1 base, with 19 bases remaining between them. CDR3 bases: TGTGCCAGCAGTGAAGGACTCCTAGGCCAGCGAAGGAACACCGGGGAGCTGTTTTTT. Protein: CASSEGLLGQRRNTGELFF.

V is TRBV7-9 and J is TRBJ2-5, with D hard to call. This CDR3 contains 14 residues. Germline V gene lookup returns CDR1 SEHNR and CDR2 FQNEAQ (reference sequence). Deletions cut 5 bases from V and 1 base from J, with 11 bases between. CDR3 loop: CASSHLRPQETQYF. The CDR3 nucleotides read TGTGCCAGCAGCCACCTCAGGCCCCAAGAGACCCAGTACTTC.

The V call is TRBV6-5, the J call TRBJ2-1; maybe TRBD2 (5 bases). Germline CDR1 MNHEY, CDR2 SVGAGI. The CDR3 spans 15 residues. V gave up 6 bases and J gave up 0 bases, with 12 bases separating them. CDR3 loop: CASSLGRVSYNEQFF. The CDR3 nucleotides read TGTGCCAGCAGCCTAGGGCGGGTCTCCTACAATGAGCAGTTCTTC.

This clone was detected once. The rearrangement links TRBV5-1 to TRBJ2-2, with no clear D. The CDR3 is 14 amino acids. V lost 4 bases to trimming and J lost 1 base, with 8 bases between them. The germline gives CDR1 SGHRS, CDR2 YFSETQ. This CDR3 is CASSPLMNTGELFF. Here the CDR3 DNA reads TGCGCCAGCAGCCCCTTGATGAACACCGGGGAGCTGTTTTTT.

In regard to this clone: This CDR3 is also generated by other DNA sequences in the sample. This chain links TRBV19 with TRBJ2-7, with a weak D call TRBD2 (6 bases). This CDR3 region has 13 residues. CDR1 and CDR2 (germline): LNHDA, SQIVND (reference sequence). The germline V and J ends were trimmed by 5 bases and 4 bases, with 12 bases remaining between them. CDR3 region: CASSSTGGYEQYF. CDR3 coding DNA: TGTGCCAGTAGTTCTACCGGGGGATACGAGCAGTACTTC.

The chain employs TRBV7-9 and TRBJ2-3, with TRBD2 identical over 7 bases. The junction had 12 bases not matched to a gene; V was cut back by 3 bases and J by 3 bases. Germline-derived CDR1 and CDR2 are SEHNR and FQNEAQ (reference sequence). This CDR3 is 17 amino acids long. The CDR3 nucleotides are TGTGCCAGCAGCTTTTCCCCAGGACTAGTTGTGACAGATACGCAGTATTTT. As protein: CASSFSPGLVVTDTQYF.

A remark on this clone: Other nucleotide sequences in the sample specify the same CDR3. The chain uses TRBV4-1 and TRBJ1-1, with unresolved D. Germline V gene lookup returns CDR1 MGHRA and CDR2 YSYEKL. V was cut by 0 bases and J by 0 bases, with 8 bases left in between. The CDR3 is 15 residues long. CDR3: CASSQEPGMNTEAFF. The CDR3 nucleotides are TGCGCCAGCAGCCAAGAACCGGGGATGAACACTGAAGCTTTCTTT.

This clone was seen only once. This chain links TRBV27 with TRBJ2-5; weak D call: TRBD1 (6 bases). This CDR3 comprises 13 residues. V shed 5 bases and J shed 5 bases, with 12 bases lying between them. Germline CDR1 MNHEY, CDR2 SMNVEV (reference sequence). The CDR3 sequence: CASSNRVMETQYF. The DNA of the CDR3 is TGTGCCAGCAGTAACAGGGTTATGGAGACCCAGTACTTC.

This rearrangement joins TRBV19 to TRBJ1-2; D gene unclear. With 3 bases removed from V and 7 bases from J, the gap between germline ends came to 12 bases. The CDR3 has 13 amino acids. Germline lookup yields CDR1 LNHDA and CDR2 SQIVND (reference sequence). CDR3 nucleotide sequence: TGTGCCAGTAGTATTCGTTTGGACCGTGGCTACACCTTC. Its protein product is CASSIRLDRGYTF.

In the case of this clone: This specimen includes other DNA sequences encoding the same CDR3. This sequence joins TRBV7-9 and TRBJ2-1, with 8 bases identical to TRBD2. The CDR3 length is 12 residues. V trimming: 4 bases; J trimming: 12 bases; junction bases outside the gene matches: 5. CDR1 and CDR2 (germline): SEHNR, FQNEAQ (reference sequence). CDR3 bases: TGTGCCAGCAGCTCAGGACTAGCCGGGCAGTTCTTC. This encodes CASSSGLAGQFF.

The rearrangement links TRBV2 to TRBJ1-5; D not certain. Per germline, CDR1 SNHLY and CDR2 FYNNEI. The CDR3 extends over 16 amino acids. V lost 3 bases to trimming and J lost 1 base, with 13 bases between them. DNA for the CDR3: TGTGCCAGCAGTGATCTAGCGGGGTCAAGCAATCAGCCCCAGCATTTT. Residues: CASSDLAGSSNQPQHF.

The chain combines TRBV7-2 with TRBJ2-1; D is ambiguous. CDR3 length: 15 amino acids. Per germline, CDR1 SGHTA and CDR2 FQGNSA. V was clipped by 2 bases and J by 7 bases, with 15 bases between them. DNA of the CDR3: TGTGCCAGCAGCTTAAAATGGGGTCTGGGGAATGAGCAGTTCTTC. It codes for CASSLKWGLGNEQFF.

The genes are TRBV7-3 and TRBJ2-7, with unresolved D. V lost 2 bases and J 3 bases, leaving 11 bases between the germline ends. This CDR3 contains 14 residues. Germline V gene lookup returns CDR1 SGHTA and CDR2 FQGTGA. The CDR3 nucleotides are TGTGCCAGCAGCTTATTTCTAGTCGGCTACGAGCAGTACTTC. Translated, it gives CASSLFLVGYEQYF.

In the case of this clone: Other nucleotide sequences from this sample produce the same CDR3. The chain employs TRBV6-5 and TRBJ2-2; D is unresolved. This CDR3 has 11 amino acids. Trimming took 2 bases from V and 11 from J, leaving 6 bases between them. The germline V gene has CDR1 MNHEY and CDR2 SVGAGI. In DNA form, the CDR3 reads TGTGCCAGCAGTTACGCTGGAGAGCTGTTTTTT. It is translated as CASSYAGELFF.

This chain joins TRBV27 and TRBJ2-1; TRBD2 is a possible D gene (7 bases). The V gene's germline CDR1 is MNHEY and CDR2 SMNVEV (reference sequence). The CDR3 is 14 residues long. V was pared by 6 bases and J by 6 bases, with 15 bases between. The DNA for the CDR3 is TGTGCCAGCAGCACGGCCGGGGGGCGCAATGAGCAGTTCTTC. Its translation: CASSTAGGRNEQFF.

This clone was seen more than once but under ten times. The V gene is TRBV7-9, the J gene TRBJ2-2; TRBD2 might be the D (6 bases). The CDR3 has 17 residues. V was trimmed by 2 bases and J by 4 bases, leaving 17 bases between them. In germline, CDR1 is SEHNR, CDR2 FQNEAQ (reference sequence). In DNA, the CDR3 is TGTGCCAGCAGCTTACGGGGGACGAGGGTACCCACCGGGGAGCTGTTTTTT. Protein product: CASSLRGTRVPTGELFF.

This clone was found once. V usage is TRBV19 and J usage is TRBJ2-6, with 10 bases that match TRBD1. The CDR3 is 18 amino acids. Germline-derived CDR1 and CDR2 are LNHDA and SQIVND (reference sequence). The trim removed 7 bases at V and 0 bases at J, leaving 9 bases unmatched. The CDR3 region is CASTPWDRGLSGANVLTF. The CDR3 DNA sequence: TGTGCCAGTACCCCATGGGACAGGGGACTCTCTGGGGCCAACGTCCTGACTTTC.

J is TRBJ2-7 and V is TRBV15; D may match TRBD1 or TRBD2 (5 bases each). V dropped 0 bases and J dropped 6 bases, with 15 bases sitting between them. Germline lookup yields CDR1 LNHNV and CDR2 YYDKDF (reference sequence). The CDR3 sequence is 15 residues long. CDR3 protein: CATSRDRREHSEQYF. CDR3 in DNA: TGTGCCACCAGCAGAGATCGCAGGGAGCACTCCGAGCAGTACTTC.

This chain joins TRBV28 and TRBJ1-5; D remains ambiguous. Germline V lookup: CDR1 MDHEN, CDR2 SYDVKM. The V gene lost 3 bases and the J gene lost 3 bases, with 12 bases spanning the gap. The CDR3 covers 15 residues. The CDR3 is CASSFQGRPNQPQHF. The CDR3 DNA is TGTGCCAGCAGTTTTCAAGGCAGGCCCAATCAGCCCCAGCATTTT.

On this clone itself: Other DNA sequences in this specimen translate into the identical CDR3. The genes are TRBV6-5 and TRBJ1-4; possibly TRBD1 for D (6 bases). V dropped 0 bases and J dropped 7 bases, with 12 bases sitting between them. The CDR3 runs 15 residues. Per the germline V gene, CDR1 is MNHEY and CDR2 is SVGAGI. The CDR3 bases are TGTGCCAGCAGTTACTCGAGCAGGGGAAGTGAAAAACTGTTTTTT. Its protein product is CASSYSSRGSEKLFF.

The chain uses TRBV28 and TRBJ2-7; 7 nucleotides line up with TRBD1. The germline CDR1 and CDR2 sequences are MDHEN and SYDVKM. CDR3 length equals 14 residues. Trimming removed 7 bases from V and 2 bases from J; junction bases left unmatched: 8. The CDR3 bases are TGTGCCAGCAAGCGACAGGGTAGCACCTACGAGCAGTACTTC. This encodes CASKRQGSTYEQYF.

The rearrangement links TRBV4-3 to TRBJ1-4; D unresolved. V lost 0 bases and J lost 7, with 15 bases in between. This CDR3 has 16 residues. Germline CDR1 is LGHNA and CDR2 is YSLEER. This CDR3 reads CASSQDGTAQIEKLFF. The DNA of the CDR3 is TGCGCCAGCAGCCAAGATGGAACAGCCCAGATTGAAAAACTGTTTTTT.

The genes are TRBV28 and TRBJ2-1; no reliable D call. Per the germline V gene, CDR1 is MDHEN and CDR2 is SYDVKM. V gave up 2 bases and J gave up 4 bases, with 15 bases separating them. The CDR3 totals 16 residues. CDR3 sequence: CASSLPDSPIYNEQFF. The DNA of the CDR3 is TGTGCCAGCAGTTTACCCGACTCCCCTATATACAATGAGCAGTTCTTC.

The chain links TRBV6-6 to TRBJ2-3; 7 nucleotides match TRBD2. With 5 bases clipped from V and 2 bases from J, the junction kept 7 bases outside the gene matches. This CDR3 is built from 15 residues. In germline, CDR1 is MNHNY, CDR2 SVGAGI (reference sequence). The CDR3 is CASSQSSGITDTQYF. The CDR3, as DNA: TGTGCCAGCAGTCAATCTAGCGGAATCACAGATACGCAGTATTTT.

The chain is built from TRBV7-3 and TRBJ2-3, with 11 bases fitting TRBD2. The CDR3 has 16 residues. With 5 bases clipped from V and 2 bases from J, the junction kept 6 bases outside the gene matches. CDR1 and CDR2 from the germline V gene are SGHTA and FQGTGA. The CDR3 spells CASSVYSGRATDTQYF. The CDR3, as DNA: TGTGCCAGCAGCGTCTATAGCGGGAGGGCCACAGATACGCAGTATTTT.